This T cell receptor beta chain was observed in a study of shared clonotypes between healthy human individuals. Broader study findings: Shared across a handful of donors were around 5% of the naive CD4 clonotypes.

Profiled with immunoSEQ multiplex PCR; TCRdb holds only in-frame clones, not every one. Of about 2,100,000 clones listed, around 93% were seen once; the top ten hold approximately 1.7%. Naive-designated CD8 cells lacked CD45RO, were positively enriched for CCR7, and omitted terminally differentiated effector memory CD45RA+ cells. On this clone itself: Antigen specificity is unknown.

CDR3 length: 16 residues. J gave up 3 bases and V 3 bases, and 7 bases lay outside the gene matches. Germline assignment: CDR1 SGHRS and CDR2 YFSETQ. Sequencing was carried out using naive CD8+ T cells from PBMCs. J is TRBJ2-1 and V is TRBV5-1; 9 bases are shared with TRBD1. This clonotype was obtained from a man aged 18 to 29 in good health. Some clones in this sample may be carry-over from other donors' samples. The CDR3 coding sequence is TGCGCCAGCAGCTCAGACAGGGGGAATGGCTACAATGAGCAGTTCTTC. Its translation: CASSSDRGNGYNEQFF.